The 10 T cell receptor beta chains below were found in one sample sequenced in a study of blood T cell repertoires in COVID-19. The table came from immunoSEQ multiplex PCR; TCRdb's copy has only in-frame clones and leaves some out. Of about 210,000 clones in the sample, roughly 82% were seen once. Sample: peripheral blood. All receptors derive from a woman aged 55-75 years with COVID-19, enrolled during active disease.

This clone was detected a few times. This chain uses TRBV30 with TRBJ1-2; the match to TRBD1 covers 8 bases. The V gene end was trimmed by 3 bases and the J gene end by 13 bases; junction bases not matched to a gene: 7. The germline gives CDR1 GTSNPN, CDR2 SVGIG (reference sequence). This CDR3 contains 11 residues. CDR3 sequence: CAWRDQGAPTF. The CDR3 nucleotides read TGTGCCTGGAGAGACCAGGGGGCACCCACCTTC.

The chain links TRBV28 to TRBJ2-5, with TRBD2 matching over 7 bases. CDR3 length: 17 residues. V was pared by 6 bases and J by 2 bases, with 15 bases of the junction left unmatched. The germline gives CDR1 MDHEN, CDR2 SYDVKM. The CDR3: CASRGRGASGSQETQYF. The CDR3 DNA reads as TGTGCCAGCAGGGGGCGTGGGGCTAGCGGTTCACAAGAGACCCAGTACTTC.

The DNA of the CDR3 is TGTGCCAGCGGCTGGAACACTGAAGCTTTCTTT. This gives the protein CASGWNTEAFF. The chain couples TRBV6-5 to TRBJ1-1; D uncertain. CDR1 and CDR2 from the germline V gene are MNHEY and SVGAGI. V was pared by 8 bases and J by 1 base, with 5 bases between. The CDR3 loop spans 11 amino acids.

This chain connects TRBV10-3 to TRBJ2-5, with D perhaps matching TRBD2 (6 bases). Between the trimmed V and J ends, which lost 7 bases and 4 bases, there was a span of 25 bases. Germline CDR1 ENHRY, CDR2 SYGVKD. The CDR3 totals 17 residues. This CDR3 is CAITDKLAEPEGETQYF. Written as DNA, the CDR3 is TGTGCCATCACTGATAAGTTAGCGGAACCCGAGGGAGAGACCCAGTACTTC.

Points on this clone: The same CDR3 also results from other DNA sequences found in this sample. The chain joins TRBV6-5 to TRBJ2-5; no definite D call. Germline lookup yields CDR1 MNHEY and CDR2 SVGAGI. Trimming removed 5 bases from V and 1 base from J, with 5 bases in between. The CDR3 contains 12 residues. This chain's CDR3 is CASSPRQETQYF. The CDR3 bases are TGTGCCAGCAGTCCCCGCCAAGAGACCCAGTACTTC.

This clone has just a few counts. The rearrangement uses TRBV15 and TRBJ1-2, with a possible D match to TRBD1 (5 bases). Trimming removed 7 bases at V and 7 bases at J, with 16 bases between. The CDR3 runs 13 residues. The germline V gene encodes CDR1 LNHNV and CDR2 YYDKDF (reference sequence). Here the CDR3 DNA reads TGTGCCACCAACCCCGGCGGCAGGGCTGGCTACACCTTC. This encodes CATNPGGRAGYTF.

The CDR3 sequence is CASSQGPARASRGNTIYF. The CDR3, as DNA: TGCGCCAGCAGCCAAGGCCCGGCGCGGGCGTCGCGAGGAAACACCATATATTTT. This chain connects TRBV4-1 to TRBJ1-3; D is uncertain. CDR1 MGHRA and CDR2 YSYEKL come from the germline V gene. The CDR3 has 18 amino acids. The V end lost 1 base, the J end lost 4 bases, and 20 bases lay between the germline ends.

The chain is built from TRBV7-8 and TRBJ2-5; D not certain. CDR1 SGHVS and CDR2 FQNEAQ come from the germline V gene. The CDR3 has 15 residues. Trimming pared 5 bases from V and 4 bases from J, leaving 17 bases between. The CDR3 sequence is CASSARYDTGETQYF. CDR3 in DNA: TGTGCCAGCAGCGCCCGATATGACACTGGAGAGACCCAGTACTTC.

This clone appeared once. The chain joins TRBV28 to TRBJ1-2; TRBD1 might be the D (5 bases). Per the germline V gene, CDR1 is MDHEN and CDR2 is SYDVKM. Trimming pared 6 bases from V and 11 bases from J, leaving 19 bases between. The CDR3 spans 13 residues. The CDR3, as DNA: TGTGCCAGCAGCCCCGCCCGACAGCGCAAGTACACCTTC. Its protein product is CASSPARQRKYTF.

Worth noting for this clone: At one end, the junction sequence differs from germline, possibly due to a read error. This rearrangement joins TRBV9 to TRBJ2-5; 9 nucleotides align to TRBD2. This CDR3 contains 15 residues. Germline CDR1 SGDLS, CDR2 YYNGEE. The CDR3 sequence: CASRVARGGGETQYF. CDR3 nucleotides: TGTGCCAGCCGCGTAGCGCGGGGGGGTGGGGAGACCCAGTACTTC.